This T cell receptor (beta chain) stems from a study of Ad26.COV2.S vaccination and SARS-CoV-2 variants. Background on the study: Participant was drawn from the COV1001 Ad26.COV2.S trial arm.

Looked up from germline, CDR1 is GTSNPN and CDR2 is SVGIG (reference sequence). The CDR3 has 16 amino acids. The junction had 15 bases not matched to a gene; V was cut back by 1 base and J by 7 bases. The method was immunoSEQ multiplex PCR; TCRdb's version includes in-frame clones alone and lacks a portion of them. The repertoire includes roughly 240,000 clones, 70% to 90% of them detected once, and 9.5% to 12% sits in the top ten. Treatment: about 20 received Ad26.COV2.S at low or high dose, single or two shots; about 5 received placebo; per-sample allocation not given. On day 63 after the first injection, vaccine and placebo recipients gave samples.

The V call is TRBV30, the J call TRBJ1-2; 7 bases map to TRBD1. The sequence derives from a person between 18 and 59 years old who received the Ad26.COV2.S COVID-19 vaccine or a placebo. The sample consisted of peripheral blood, taken in a trial of Ad26.COV2.S vaccine versus placebo. CDR3 sequence (DNA): TGTGCCTGGAGTGCATTCGGGACAGTAGTATATGTTGGCTACACCTTC. This translates into CAWSAFGTVVYVGYTF.